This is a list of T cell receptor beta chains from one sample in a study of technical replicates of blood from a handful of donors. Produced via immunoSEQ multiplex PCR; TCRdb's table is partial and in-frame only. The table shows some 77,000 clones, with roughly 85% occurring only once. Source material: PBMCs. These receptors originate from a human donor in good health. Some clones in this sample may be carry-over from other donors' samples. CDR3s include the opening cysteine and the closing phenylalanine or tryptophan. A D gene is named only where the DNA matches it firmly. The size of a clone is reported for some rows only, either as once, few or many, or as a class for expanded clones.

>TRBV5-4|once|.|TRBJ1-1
CASSLGTGFEAFF
TGTGCCAGCAGCTTGGGTACAGGGTTTGAAGCTTTCTTT
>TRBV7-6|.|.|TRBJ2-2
CASSLAIQAGRTGELFF
TGTGCCAGCAGCTTAGCAATTCAGGCGGGACGTACCGGGGAGCTGTTTTTT
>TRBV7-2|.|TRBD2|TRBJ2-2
CASSPPGLASGGELFF
TGTGCCAGCAGCCCGCCGGGACTAGCGAGCGGCGGGGAGCTGTTTTTT
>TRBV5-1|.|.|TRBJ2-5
CASSVERGYQETQYF
TGCGCCAGCAGCGTAGAACGTGGTTACCAAGAGACCCAGTACTTC
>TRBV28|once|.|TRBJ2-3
CASSPGTDTQYF
TGTGCCAGCAGTCCCGGCACAGATACGCAGTATTTT
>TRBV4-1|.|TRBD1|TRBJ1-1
CASSRPGQSMNTEAFF
TGCGCCAGCAGCCGGCCGGGACAGTCCATGAACACTGAAGCTTTCTTT
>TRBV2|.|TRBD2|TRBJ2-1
CASRESSGRALDEQFF
TGTGCCAGCAGGGAGAGTAGCGGGAGGGCCCTCGATGAGCAGTTCTTC
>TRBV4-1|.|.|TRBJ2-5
CASSRMPGETQYF
TGCGCCAGCAGCCGGATGCCGGGAGAGACCCAGTACTTC
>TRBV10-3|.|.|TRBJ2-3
CAISSSGLTDTQYF
TGTGCCATCAGTTCGTCAGGGCTCACAGATACGCAGTATTTT
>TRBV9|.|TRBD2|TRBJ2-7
CASSVTGTSGDYMSSYEQYF
TGTGCCAGCAGCGTAACAGGGACTAGCGGGGATTACATGAGCTCCTACGAGCAGTACTTC
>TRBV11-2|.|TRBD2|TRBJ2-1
CASSLDWAGVYNEQFF
TGTGCCAGCAGCTTAGATTGGGCGGGAGTCTACAATGAGCAGTTCTTC
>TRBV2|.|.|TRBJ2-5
CASTVERNQGTQYF
TGTGCCAGCACAGTGGAGCGAAACCAAGGGACCCAGTACTTC
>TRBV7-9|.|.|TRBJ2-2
CASSLDSLTGELFF
TGTGCCAGCAGCTTGGATAGCCTTACCGGGGAGCTGTTTTTT
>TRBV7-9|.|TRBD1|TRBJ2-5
CASSSIGQGETQYF
TGTGCCAGCAGCTCGATCGGACAGGGAGAGACCCAGTACTTC
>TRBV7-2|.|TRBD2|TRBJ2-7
CASSIAGPSAGESYEQYF
TGTGCCAGCAGCATTGCCGGTCCATCAGCGGGAGAATCGTACGAGCAGTACTTC
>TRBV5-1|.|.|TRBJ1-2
CASSLGTTGGYTF
TGCGCCAGCAGCCTCGGGACAACTGGAGGCTACACCTTC
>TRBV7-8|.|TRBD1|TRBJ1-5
CASSETGTEGFQPQHF
TGTGCCAGCAGCGAGACAGGGACGGAGGGATTTCAGCCCCAGCATTTT
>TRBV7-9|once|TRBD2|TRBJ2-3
CASNPGGTSADTQYF
TGTGCCAGCAACCCAGGAGGGACTAGCGCAGATACGCAGTATTTT
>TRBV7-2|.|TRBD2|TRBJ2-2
CASSLARLAGEEAGELFF
TGTGCCAGCAGCTTGGCCAGACTAGCGGGAGAGGAGGCCGGGGAGCTGTTTTTT
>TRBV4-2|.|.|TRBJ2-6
CASSHHGANVLTF
TGTGCCAGCAGCCACCATGGGGCCAACGTCCTGACTTTC
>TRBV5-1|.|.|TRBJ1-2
CASSQADGRYGYTF
TGCGCCAGCAGCCAAGCCGACGGGAGGTATGGCTACACCTTC
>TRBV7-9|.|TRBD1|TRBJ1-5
CASSPGGWGNQPQHF
TGTGCCAGCAGCCCAGGGGGCTGGGGCAATCAGCCCCAGCATTTT
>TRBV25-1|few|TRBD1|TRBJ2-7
CASSGQGSYEQYF
TGTGCCAGCAGCGGACAGGGGAGCTACGAGCAGTACTTC
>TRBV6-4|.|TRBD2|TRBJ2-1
CASSEDSGRPYNEQFF
TGTGCCAGCAGTGAGGACAGCGGGAGGCCCTACAATGAGCAGTTCTTC
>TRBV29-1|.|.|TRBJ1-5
CSVATESNQPQHF
TGCAGCGTTGCGACAGAGAGCAATCAGCCCCAGCATTTT
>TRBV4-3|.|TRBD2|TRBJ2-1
CASSPQTSGSYNEQFF
TGCGCCAGCAGCCCCCAGACTAGCGGGAGTTACAATGAGCAGTTCTTC
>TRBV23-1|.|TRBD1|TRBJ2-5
CASSLLGGTGGSETQYF
TGCGCCAGCAGTCTCCTGGGGGGGACAGGGGGCTCGGAGACCCAGTACTTC
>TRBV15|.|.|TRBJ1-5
CATSRFRAGQVYNQPQHF
TGTGCCACCAGCAGATTTCGAGCGGGTCAGGTCTACAATCAGCCCCAGCATTTT
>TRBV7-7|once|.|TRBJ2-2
CASSFSSNTGELFF
TGTGCCAGCAGCTTTTCATCGAACACCGGGGAGCTGTTTTTT
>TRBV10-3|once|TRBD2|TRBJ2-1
CASSRTSDYNEQFF
TGTGCCAGCAGCCGGACTAGCGATTACAATGAGCAGTTCTTC
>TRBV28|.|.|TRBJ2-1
CASSRTGGSYNEQFF
TGTGCCAGCAGCCGGACTGGCGGGTCCTACAATGAGCAGTTCTTC
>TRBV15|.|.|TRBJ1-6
CATSRDRGQVNSPLHF
TGTGCCACCAGCAGGGACCGGGGACAAGTCAATTCACCCCTCCACTTT
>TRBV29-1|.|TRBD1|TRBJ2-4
CSVGTGAKNIQYF
TGCAGCGTTGGGACAGGTGCCAAAAACATTCAGTACTTC
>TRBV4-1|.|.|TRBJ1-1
CASSQVMLGVGEAFF
TGCGCCAGCAGCCAAGTTATGTTAGGGGTAGGTGAAGCTTTCTTT
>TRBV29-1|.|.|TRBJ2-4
CSVEQGNIQYF
TGCAGCGTTGAACAGGGGAACATTCAGTACTTC
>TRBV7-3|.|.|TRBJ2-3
CASSPQGRDTQYF
TGTGCCAGCAGCCCCCAGGGGCGGGATACGCAGTATTTT
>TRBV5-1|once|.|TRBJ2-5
CASKEGFQETQYF
TGCGCCAGCAAAGAGGGATTTCAAGAGACCCAGTACTTC
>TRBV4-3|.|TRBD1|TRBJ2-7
CASSQATGGYEQYF
TGCGCCAGCAGCCAGGCCACAGGGGGCTACGAGCAGTACTTC
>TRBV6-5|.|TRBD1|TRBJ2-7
CASSLGDSPYEQYF
TGTGCCAGCAGTTTAGGGGACAGCCCCTACGAGCAGTACTTC
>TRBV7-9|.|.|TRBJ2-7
CASSFRSGKAYEQYF
TGTGCCAGCAGCTTTCGATCGGGGAAGGCCTACGAGCAGTACTTC
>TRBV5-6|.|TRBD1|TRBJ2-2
CASSPGPGQGNTGELFF
TGTGCCAGCAGCCCGGGTCCGGGACAGGGGAACACCGGGGAGCTGTTTTTT
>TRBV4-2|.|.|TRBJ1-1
CASSQVSEAPEAFF
TGTGCCAGCAGCCAAGTGAGTGAGGCCCCTGAAGCTTTCTTT
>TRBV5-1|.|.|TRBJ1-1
CASSRGQNTEAFF
TGCGCCAGCAGCCGAGGCCAGAACACTGAAGCTTTCTTT
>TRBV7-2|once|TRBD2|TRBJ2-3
CASSTGLAGGPDTQYF
TGTGCCAGCAGCACCGGACTAGCGGGGGGGCCGGATACGCAGTATTTT
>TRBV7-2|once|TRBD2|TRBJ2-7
CASSLPGTSGRIVSYEQYF
TGTGCCAGCAGCTTACCCGGGACTAGCGGGAGGATAGTATCCTACGAGCAGTACTTC